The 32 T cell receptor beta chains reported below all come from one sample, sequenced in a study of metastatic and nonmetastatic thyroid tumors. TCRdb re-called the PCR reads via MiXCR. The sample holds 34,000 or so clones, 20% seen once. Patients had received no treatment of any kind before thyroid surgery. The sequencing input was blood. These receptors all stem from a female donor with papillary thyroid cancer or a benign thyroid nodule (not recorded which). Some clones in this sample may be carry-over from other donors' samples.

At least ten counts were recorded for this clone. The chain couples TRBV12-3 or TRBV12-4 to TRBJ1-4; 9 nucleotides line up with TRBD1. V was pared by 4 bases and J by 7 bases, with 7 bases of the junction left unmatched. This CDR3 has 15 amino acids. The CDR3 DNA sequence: TGTGCCAGCAGTTCGGGACAGGGTGTAGGTGAAAAACTGTTTTTT. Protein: CASSSGQGVGEKLFF.

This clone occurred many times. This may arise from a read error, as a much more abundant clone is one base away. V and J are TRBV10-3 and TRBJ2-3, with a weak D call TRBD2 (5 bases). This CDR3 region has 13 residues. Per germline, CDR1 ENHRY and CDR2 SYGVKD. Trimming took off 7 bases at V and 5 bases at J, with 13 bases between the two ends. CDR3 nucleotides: TGTGCCATCAAGGCAGCGGCTGGAGATACGCAGTATTTT. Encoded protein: CAIKAAAGDTQYF.

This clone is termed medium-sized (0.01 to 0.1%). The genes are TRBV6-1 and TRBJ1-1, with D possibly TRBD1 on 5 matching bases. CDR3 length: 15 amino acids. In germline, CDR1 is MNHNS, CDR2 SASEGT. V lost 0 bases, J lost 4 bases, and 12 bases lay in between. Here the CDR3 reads CASSEAQSGTTEAFF. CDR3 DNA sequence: TGTGCCAGCAGTGAAGCGCAGTCAGGGACCACTGAAGCTTTCTTT.

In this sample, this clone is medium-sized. The CDR3 nucleotides are TGTGCCAGCAGCCGCTCTTTGACTAATAACTATGGCTACACCTTC. This codes for CASSRSLTNNYGYTF. The J gene is TRBJ1-2, the V gene TRBV5-8; D uncertain. The CDR3 spans 15 residues. Germline CDR1 SGHTS, CDR2 YDEGEE. V was cut by 4 bases and J by 1 base, with 14 bases left in between. The full variable domain, with the rest looked up from reference TRBV5-8 and TRBJ1-2, is EAGVTQSPTHLIKTRGQQATLRCSPISGHTSVYWYQQALGLGLQFLLWYDEGEERNRGNFPPRFSGRQFPNYSSELNVNALELEDSALYLCASSRSLTNNYGYTFGSGTRLTVV.

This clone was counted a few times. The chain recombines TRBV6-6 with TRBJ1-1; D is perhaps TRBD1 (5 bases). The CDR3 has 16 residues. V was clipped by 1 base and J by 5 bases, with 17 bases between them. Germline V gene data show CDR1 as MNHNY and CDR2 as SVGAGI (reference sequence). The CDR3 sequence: CASSYLGQVTRTEAFF. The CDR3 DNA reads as TGTGCCAGCAGTTACTTGGGGCAGGTGACGAGGACTGAAGCTTTCTTT.

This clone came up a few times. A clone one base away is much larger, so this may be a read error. Here the CDR3 reads CASSYGRVGDQPQHF. The CDR3 region has the DNA TGTGCCAGCAGCTATGGAAGGGTTGGGGATCAGCCCCAGCATTTT. The V call is TRBV7-2, the J call TRBJ1-5; D not resolved. Germline assignment: CDR1 SGHTA and CDR2 FQGNSA. CDR3 length: 15 amino acids. V lost 4 bases and J 5 bases, leaving 15 bases between the germline ends.

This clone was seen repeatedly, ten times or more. The CDR3 is CSARWDTQYF. In nucleotides, the CDR3 is TGCAGTGCCCGCTGGGATACGCAGTATTTT. V is TRBV20-1 and J is TRBJ2-3; D is undetermined. V was clipped by 6 bases and J by 6 bases, with 7 bases between them. Per germline, CDR1 DFQATT and CDR2 SNEGSKA (reference sequence). This CDR3 has 10 amino acids.

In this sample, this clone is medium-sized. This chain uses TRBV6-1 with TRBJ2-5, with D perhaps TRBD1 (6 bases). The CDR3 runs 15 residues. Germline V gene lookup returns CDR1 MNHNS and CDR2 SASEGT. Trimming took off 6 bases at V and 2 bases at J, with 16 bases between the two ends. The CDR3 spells CASSPSTTGQETQYF. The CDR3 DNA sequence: TGTGCCAGCAGCCCTTCCACGACAGGTCAAGAGACCCAGTACTTC.

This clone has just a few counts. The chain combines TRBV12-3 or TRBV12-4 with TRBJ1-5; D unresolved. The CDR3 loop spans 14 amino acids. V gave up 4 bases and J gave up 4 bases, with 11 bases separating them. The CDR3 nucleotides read TGTGCCAGCAGTTCGGGTCGGGAGAATCAGCCCCAGCATTTT. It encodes CASSSGRENQPQHF.

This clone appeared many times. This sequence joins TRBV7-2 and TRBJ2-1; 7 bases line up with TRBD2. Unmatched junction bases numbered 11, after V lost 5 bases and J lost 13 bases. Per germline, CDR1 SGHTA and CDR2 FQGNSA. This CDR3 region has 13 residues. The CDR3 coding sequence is TGTGCCAGCAGCCCCACGCCGGGGGGAATTCAGTTCTTC. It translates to CASSPTPGGIQFF.

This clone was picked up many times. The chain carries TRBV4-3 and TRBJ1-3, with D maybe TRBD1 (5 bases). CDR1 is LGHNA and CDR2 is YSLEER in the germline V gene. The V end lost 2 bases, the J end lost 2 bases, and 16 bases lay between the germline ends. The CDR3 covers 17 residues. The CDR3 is CASSQRLGGRAGNTIYF. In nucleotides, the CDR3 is TGCGCCAGCAGCCAAAGACTCGGGGGGAGAGCTGGAAACACCATATATTTT.

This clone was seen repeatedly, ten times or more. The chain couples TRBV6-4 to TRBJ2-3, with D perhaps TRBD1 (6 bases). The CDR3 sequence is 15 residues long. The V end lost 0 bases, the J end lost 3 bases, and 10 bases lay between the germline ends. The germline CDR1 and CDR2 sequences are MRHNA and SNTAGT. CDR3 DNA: TGTGCCAGCAGTGACTCGCAGGGGTCAACAGATACGCAGTATTTT. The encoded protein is CASSDSQGSTDTQYF.

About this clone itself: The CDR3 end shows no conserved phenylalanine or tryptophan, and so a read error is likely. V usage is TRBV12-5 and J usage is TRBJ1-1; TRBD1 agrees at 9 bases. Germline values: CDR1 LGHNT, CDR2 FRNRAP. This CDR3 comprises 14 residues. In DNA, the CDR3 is TGTGCTAGTGCTTTCGGGACAGGGAACACTGCAGCTTTCTAT. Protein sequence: CASAFGTGNTAAFY.

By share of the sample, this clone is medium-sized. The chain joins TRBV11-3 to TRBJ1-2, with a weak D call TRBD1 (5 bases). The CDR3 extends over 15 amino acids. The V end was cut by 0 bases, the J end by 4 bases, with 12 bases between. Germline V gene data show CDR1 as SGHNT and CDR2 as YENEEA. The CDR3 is CASSLEPPGSYGYTF. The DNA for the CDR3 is TGTGCCAGCAGCTTAGAACCCCCAGGGAGCTATGGCTACACCTTC.

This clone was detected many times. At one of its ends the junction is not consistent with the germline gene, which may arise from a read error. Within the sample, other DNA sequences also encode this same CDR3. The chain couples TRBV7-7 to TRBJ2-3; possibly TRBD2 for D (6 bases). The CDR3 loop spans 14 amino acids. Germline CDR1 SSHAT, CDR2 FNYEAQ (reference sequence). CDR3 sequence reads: CASSLGRGTDTQYF. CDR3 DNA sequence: TGTGCTAGCAGCTTAGGGCGGGGAACAGATACGCAATATTTT.

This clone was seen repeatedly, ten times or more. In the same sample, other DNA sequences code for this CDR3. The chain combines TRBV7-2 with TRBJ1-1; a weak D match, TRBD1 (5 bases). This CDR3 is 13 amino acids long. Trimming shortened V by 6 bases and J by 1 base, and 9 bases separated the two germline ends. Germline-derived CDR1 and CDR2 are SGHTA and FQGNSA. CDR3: CASSWGKNTEAFF. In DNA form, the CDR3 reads TGTGCCAGCAGTTGGGGGAAGAACACTGAAGCTTTCTTT.

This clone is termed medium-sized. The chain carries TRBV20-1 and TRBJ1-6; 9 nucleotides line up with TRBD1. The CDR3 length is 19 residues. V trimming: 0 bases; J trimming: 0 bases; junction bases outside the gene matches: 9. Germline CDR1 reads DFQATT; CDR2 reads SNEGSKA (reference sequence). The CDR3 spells CSARDRRTGVLSYNSPLHF. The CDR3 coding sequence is TGCAGTGCTAGAGACCGACGGACAGGGGTCCTCTCCTATAATTCACCCCTCCACTTT.

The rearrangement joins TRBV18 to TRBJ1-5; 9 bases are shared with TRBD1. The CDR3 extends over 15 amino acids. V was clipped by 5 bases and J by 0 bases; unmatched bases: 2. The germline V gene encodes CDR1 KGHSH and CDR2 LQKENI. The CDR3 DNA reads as TGTGCCAGCTCAAGGACAGGGGATAGCAATCAGCCCCAGCATTTT. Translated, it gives CASSRTGDSNQPQHF.

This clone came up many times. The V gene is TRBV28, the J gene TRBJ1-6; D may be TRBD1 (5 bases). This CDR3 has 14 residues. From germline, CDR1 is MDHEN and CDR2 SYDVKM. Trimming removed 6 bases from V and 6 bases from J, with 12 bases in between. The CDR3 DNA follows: TGTGCCAGCAGACCGCCAGGGACTAATTCACCCCTCCACTTT. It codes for CASRPPGTNSPLHF.

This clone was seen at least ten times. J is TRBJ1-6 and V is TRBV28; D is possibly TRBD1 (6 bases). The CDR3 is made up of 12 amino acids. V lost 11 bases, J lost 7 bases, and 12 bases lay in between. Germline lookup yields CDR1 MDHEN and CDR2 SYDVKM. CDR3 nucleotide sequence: TGTGCCGGCGGACAGAACAATTCACCCCTCCACTTT. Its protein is CAGGQNNSPLHF.

The CDR3 DNA follows: TGTGCCATCAGTGCCAGGGATACCGGGGAGCTGTTTTTT. This encodes CAISARDTGELFF. J is TRBJ2-2 and V is TRBV10-3, with D possibly matching TRBD1 (5 bases). Trimming cost V 4 bases and J 5 bases, with 8 bases left between them. CDR1 and CDR2 (germline): ENHRY, SYGVKD. This CDR3 has 13 residues.

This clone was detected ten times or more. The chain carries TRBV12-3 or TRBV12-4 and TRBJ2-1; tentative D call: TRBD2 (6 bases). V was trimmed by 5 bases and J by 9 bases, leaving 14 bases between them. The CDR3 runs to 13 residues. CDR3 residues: CASSLGGKVEQFF. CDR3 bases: TGTGCCAGCAGTCTAGGCGGGAAGGTTGAGCAGTTCTTC.

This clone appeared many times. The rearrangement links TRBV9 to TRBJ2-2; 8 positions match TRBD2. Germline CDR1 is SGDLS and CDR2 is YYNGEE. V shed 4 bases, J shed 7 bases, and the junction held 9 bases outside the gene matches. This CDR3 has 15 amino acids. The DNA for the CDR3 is TGTGCCAGCAGCTTAAACCTCCGGGGGGGCGGGGAGCTGTTTTTT. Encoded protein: CASSLNLRGGGELFF.

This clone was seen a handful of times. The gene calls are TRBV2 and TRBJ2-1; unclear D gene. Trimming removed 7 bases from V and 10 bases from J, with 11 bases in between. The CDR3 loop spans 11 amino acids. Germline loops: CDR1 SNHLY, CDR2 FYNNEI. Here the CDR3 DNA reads TGTGCCAGCACTTATGATGGGGAGCAGTTCTTC. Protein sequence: CASTYDGEQFF.

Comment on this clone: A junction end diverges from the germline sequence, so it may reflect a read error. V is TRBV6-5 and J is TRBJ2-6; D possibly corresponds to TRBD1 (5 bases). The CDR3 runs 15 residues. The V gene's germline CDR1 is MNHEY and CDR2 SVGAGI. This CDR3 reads CASSYSTTGANLLTF. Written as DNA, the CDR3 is TGTGCCAGCAGTTACTCGACCACTGGGGCCAACCTCCTGACTTTC.

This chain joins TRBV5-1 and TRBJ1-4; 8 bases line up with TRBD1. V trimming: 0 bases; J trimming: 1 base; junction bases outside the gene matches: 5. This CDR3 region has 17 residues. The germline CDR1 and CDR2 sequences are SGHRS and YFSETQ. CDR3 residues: CASSLATGGGTNEKLFF. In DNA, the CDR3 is TGCGCCAGCAGCTTGGCCACAGGGGGTGGAACTAATGAAAAACTGTTTTTT.

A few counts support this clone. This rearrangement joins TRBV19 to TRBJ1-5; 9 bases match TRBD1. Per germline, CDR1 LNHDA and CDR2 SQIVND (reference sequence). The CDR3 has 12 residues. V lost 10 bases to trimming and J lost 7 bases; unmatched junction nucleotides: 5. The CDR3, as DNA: TGTGCCATCGGGACAGGGCGCCAGCCCCAGCATTTT. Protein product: CAIGTGRQPQHF.

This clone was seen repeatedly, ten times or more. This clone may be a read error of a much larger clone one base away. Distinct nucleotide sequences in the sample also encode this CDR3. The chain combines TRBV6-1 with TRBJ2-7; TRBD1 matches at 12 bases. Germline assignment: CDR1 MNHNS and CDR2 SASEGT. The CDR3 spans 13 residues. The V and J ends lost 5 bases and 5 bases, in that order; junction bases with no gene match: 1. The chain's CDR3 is CASSRDRGHEQYF. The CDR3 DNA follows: TGTGCCAGCAGTCGGGACAGGGGGCACGAGCAGTACTTC.

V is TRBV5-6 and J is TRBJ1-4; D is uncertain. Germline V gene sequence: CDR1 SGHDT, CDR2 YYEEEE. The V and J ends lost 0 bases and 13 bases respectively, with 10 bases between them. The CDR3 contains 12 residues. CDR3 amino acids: CASSLGVSGLFF. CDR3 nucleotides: TGTGCCAGCAGCTTGGGGGTTAGCGGACTGTTTTTT.

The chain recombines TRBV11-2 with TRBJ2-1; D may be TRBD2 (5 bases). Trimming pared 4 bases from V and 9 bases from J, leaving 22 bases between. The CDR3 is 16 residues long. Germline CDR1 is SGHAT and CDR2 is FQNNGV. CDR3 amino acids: CASSSSSGAIRAEQFF. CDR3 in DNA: TGTGCCAGCAGCTCATCCAGCGGAGCTATCCGGGCTGAGCAGTTCTTC.

CDR3 nucleotides: TGCAGTGCTAGGCTCGTAGGGGGCGGTTACGAGCAGTACTTC. It yields the protein CSARLVGGGYEQYF. The chain employs TRBV20-1 and TRBJ2-7; 7 nucleotides match TRBD1. The germline CDR1 and CDR2 sequences are DFQATT and SNEGSKA (reference sequence). The ends lost 3 bases at V and 4 bases at J; junction bases unmatched: 9. The CDR3 totals 14 residues.

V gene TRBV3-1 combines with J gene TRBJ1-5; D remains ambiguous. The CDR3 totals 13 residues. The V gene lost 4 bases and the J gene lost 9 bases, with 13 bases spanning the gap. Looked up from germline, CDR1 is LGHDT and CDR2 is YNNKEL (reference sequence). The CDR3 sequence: CASSPTGMGPQHF. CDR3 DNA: TGTGCCAGCAGCCCGACGGGGATGGGGCCCCAGCATTTT.